This TCR beta chain emerged from a study of shared clonotypes between healthy human individuals. The study, taken as a whole, reports: The authors sampled blood alone, and tissue repertoires likely differ. Lower generation probabilities were found for non-shared clonotypes than for those shared by all four donors. Donor clonotype sharing was expected to depend on sequencing depth.

The assay was immunoSEQ multiplex PCR, and TCRdb's table has in-frame clones only and misses some. This table holds 550,000 to 650,000 clones, 95% to 96% found once. Naive CD8 cells comprised CD45RO-negative, CCR7-positively selected cells, excluding terminally differentiated effector memory CD45RA+ cells. Healthy and HIV-negative, the adult donors had no recent acute infections or vaccinations. CDR1 is SGHDN and CDR2 is FVKESK in the germline V gene. The CDR3 loop spans 13 amino acids. V gave up 0 bases and J gave up 5 bases, with 7 bases separating them. A note on this clone: Its cognate antigen is unknown.

The specimen was naive CD8+ T cells sorted from blood. The sequence was obtained from a young woman in good health. The V gene is TRBV14, the J gene TRBJ2-5; D remains ambiguous. The CDR3 coding sequence is TGTGCCAGCAGCCAAGACGATTGGGAGACCCAGTACTTC. Protein sequence: CASSQDDWETQYF.